The rows below give T cell receptor beta chains drawn from one sample of a study of blood T cell repertoires in COVID-19. The table came from immunoSEQ multiplex PCR; TCRdb's copy has only in-frame clones and leaves some out. The table has 150,000 to 200,000 clones, roughly 88% seen once. The sequenced sample was PBMCs or T cells enriched from blood (not recorded which). The origin of the receptors is a woman between 18 and 30 years old who had recovered from COVID-19. The CDR3 runs from the conserved cysteine through the conserved F or W. A D gene is named only where the DNA matches it firmly. For some rows the clone size is stated as once, few or many, or as a class when expanded; others skip it.

d_call: NA; clone_size: NA; j_call: TRBJ1-1; v_call: TRBV6-5; cdr3_nt: TGTGCCAGCGGCCCAGGGGAAACAGCATACACTGAAGCTTTCTTT; cdr3_aa: CASGPGETAYTEAFF
d_call: NA; clone_size: few; j_call: TRBJ1-5; v_call: TRBV6-1; cdr3_nt: TGTGCCAGCAGTGAAACCGAGGTGGGTTATCAGCCCCAGCATTTT; cdr3_aa: CASSETEVGYQPQHF
d_call: TRBD1; clone_size: NA; j_call: TRBJ2-3; v_call: TRBV5-5; cdr3_nt: TGTGCCAGCAGCTTAGGGGGACAGCTAGTCACAGATACGCAGTATTTT; cdr3_aa: CASSLGGQLVTDTQYF
d_call: NA; clone_size: NA; j_call: TRBJ1-1; v_call: TRBV2; cdr3_nt: TGTGCCAGCAGGAATGGCAGGGGCACTGAAGCTTTCTTT; cdr3_aa: CASRNGRGTEAFF
d_call: TRBD1; clone_size: few; j_call: TRBJ1-1; v_call: TRBV28; cdr3_nt: TGTGCCAGCAGCGACAGGGCCAACACTGAAGCTTTCTTT; cdr3_aa: CASSDRANTEAFF
d_call: TRBD1; clone_size: NA; j_call: TRBJ1-1; v_call: TRBV19; cdr3_nt: TGTGCCAGTAGTATGGGACAGGGTAAGGGTGAAGCTTTCTTT; cdr3_aa: CASSMGQGKGEAFF
d_call: NA; clone_size: NA; j_call: TRBJ2-7; v_call: TRBV7-6; cdr3_nt: TGTGCCAGCAGCTTAGGCAGAACCTACGAGCAGTACTTC; cdr3_aa: CASSLGRTYEQYF
d_call: NA; clone_size: NA; j_call: TRBJ1-2; v_call: TRBV3-1/TRBV3-2; cdr3_nt: TGTGCCAGCAGCCCCGCGTTTTATTATGGCTACACCTTC; cdr3_aa: CASSPAFYYGYTF
d_call: TRBD1; clone_size: NA; j_call: TRBJ2-5; v_call: TRBV7-8; cdr3_nt: TGTGCCAGCAGCTTATTCGACAGGGGGATGGAGACCCAGTACTTC; cdr3_aa: CASSLFDRGMETQYF
d_call: TRBD1; clone_size: NA; j_call: TRBJ2-2; v_call: TRBV19; cdr3_nt: TGTGCCAGCAAGGCCCAGGGGGCTGACACCGGGGAGCTGTTTTTT; cdr3_aa: CASKAQGADTGELFF
d_call: TRBD1; clone_size: NA; j_call: TRBJ2-1; v_call: TRBV19; cdr3_nt: TGTGCCAGTAGTCCTAGACAGGGGTACAATGAGCAGTTCTTC; cdr3_aa: CASSPRQGYNEQFF
d_call: NA; clone_size: NA; j_call: TRBJ1-1; v_call: TRBV10-3; cdr3_nt: TGTGCCATCAGTGAGTCTTTGCGGCAGAACACTGAAGCTTTCTTT; cdr3_aa: CAISESLRQNTEAFF
d_call: TRBD1; clone_size: NA; j_call: TRBJ2-3; v_call: TRBV3-1/TRBV3-2; cdr3_nt: TGTGCCAGCAGAGGGAGGACAGGGGAGGCAGATACGCAGTATTTT; cdr3_aa: CASRGRTGEADTQYF
d_call: NA; clone_size: many; j_call: TRBJ1-3; v_call: TRBV5-1; cdr3_nt: TGCGCCAGCAGCCCCGCAGGGTTTGAAAACACCATATATTTT; cdr3_aa: CASSPAGFENTIYF
d_call: NA; clone_size: NA; j_call: TRBJ1-4; v_call: TRBV28; cdr3_nt: TGTGCCACCTATCCCGCGGGGGGAGCAACTAATGAAAAACTGTTTTTT; cdr3_aa: CATYPAGGATNEKLFF
d_call: TRBD1; clone_size: NA; j_call: TRBJ2-3; v_call: TRBV28; cdr3_nt: TGTGCCAGCAGTATCCTATCGGGACAGACCACAGATACGCAGTATTTT; cdr3_aa: CASSILSGQTTDTQYF
d_call: TRBD1; clone_size: NA; j_call: TRBJ2-7; v_call: TRBV2; cdr3_nt: TGTGCCAGCGGCAGGGCAGGGGGTACCTACGAGCAGTACTTC; cdr3_aa: CASGRAGGTYEQYF
d_call: TRBD1; clone_size: NA; j_call: TRBJ1-6; v_call: TRBV9; cdr3_nt: TGTGCCAGCAGCGGGGGACAGGGTTACAATTCACCCCTCCACTTT; cdr3_aa: CASSGGQGYNSPLHF
d_call: TRBD2; clone_size: NA; j_call: TRBJ2-3; v_call: TRBV7-9; cdr3_nt: TGTGCGGGGGGGTTACCCCCAGATACGCAGTATTTT; cdr3_aa: CAGGLPPDTQYF
d_call: NA; clone_size: NA; j_call: TRBJ2-2; v_call: TRBV11-3; cdr3_nt: TGTGCCAGCAGCAGCGAGGCTAACACCGGGGAGCTGTTTTTT; cdr3_aa: CASSSEANTGELFF
d_call: NA; clone_size: NA; j_call: TRBJ2-3; v_call: TRBV2; cdr3_nt: TGTGCCAGCAGTAAGACAGGTCTCCCGATCGCAGATACGCAGTATTTT; cdr3_aa: CASSKTGLPIADTQYF
d_call: NA; clone_size: NA; j_call: TRBJ2-1; v_call: TRBV12-3/TRBV12-4; cdr3_nt: TGTGCCAGCAGTTTAGCAGGGAGCAATGAGCAGTTCTTC; cdr3_aa: CASSLAGSNEQFF
d_call: NA; clone_size: NA; j_call: TRBJ2-1; v_call: TRBV7-9; cdr3_nt: TGTGCCAGCAGCTTGAATTCGGGGGGCAGGGCCAATGAGCAGTTCTTC; cdr3_aa: CASSLNSGGRANEQFF
d_call: NA; clone_size: once; j_call: TRBJ2-1; v_call: TRBV7-2; cdr3_nt: TGTGCCAGCAGCCCCTCAGGGGAAACCTACAATGAGCAGTTCTTC; cdr3_aa: CASSPSGETYNEQFF
d_call: NA; clone_size: NA; j_call: TRBJ1-2; v_call: TRBV6-4; cdr3_nt: TGTGCCAGCAGTGAGGGGATGGACGTGCAGGGTGCTTATGGCTACACCTTC; cdr3_aa: CASSEGMDVQGAYGYTF
d_call: NA; clone_size: few; j_call: TRBJ1-2; v_call: TRBV7-8; cdr3_nt: TGTGCCAGCAGCTTACTATCGAACTATGGCTACACCTTC; cdr3_aa: CASSLLSNYGYTF
d_call: TRBD1; clone_size: once; j_call: TRBJ1-1; v_call: TRBV20-1; cdr3_nt: TGCAGTGCTAGTGGACAGGGTCACACTGAAGCTTTCTTT; cdr3_aa: CSASGQGHTEAFF
d_call: NA; clone_size: NA; j_call: TRBJ1-3; v_call: TRBV5-6; cdr3_nt: TGTGCCAGCAGCTCCTGGGGCCTCTCTGGAAACACCATATATTTT; cdr3_aa: CASSSWGLSGNTIYF
d_call: TRBD1; clone_size: NA; j_call: TRBJ1-2; v_call: TRBV6-4; cdr3_nt: TGTGCCAGCAGTGAACAGCCGGGACAGGGTGACTATGGCTACACCTTC; cdr3_aa: CASSEQPGQGDYGYTF
d_call: TRBD2; clone_size: NA; j_call: TRBJ2-2; v_call: TRBV7-2; cdr3_nt: TGTGCCAGCAGCTTACAGAGCGGGAGAAACACCGGGGAGCTGTTTTTT; cdr3_aa: CASSLQSGRNTGELFF
d_call: NA; clone_size: NA; j_call: TRBJ1-4; v_call: TRBV3-1/TRBV3-2; cdr3_nt: TGTGCCAGCAGCCAAGACCCCCCCAGGGGTAGTAATGAAAAACTGTTTTTT; cdr3_aa: CASSQDPPRGSNEKLFF
d_call: NA; clone_size: NA; j_call: TRBJ1-1; v_call: TRBV7-9; cdr3_nt: TGTGCCAGCAGCTTCGACACAAACACTGAAGCTTTCTTT; cdr3_aa: CASSFDTNTEAFF
d_call: NA; clone_size: NA; j_call: TRBJ1-6; v_call: TRBV20-1; cdr3_nt: TGCAGTGCTAGCATAGGGGCCCTCCACTTT; cdr3_aa: CSASIGALHF
d_call: NA; clone_size: NA; j_call: TRBJ2-1; v_call: TRBV19; cdr3_nt: TGTGCCAGTAGTATTGGGAAGACTACCCGATCCTACAATGAGCAGTTCTTC; cdr3_aa: CASSIGKTTRSYNEQFF
d_call: TRBD1; clone_size: NA; j_call: TRBJ1-5; v_call: TRBV7-2; cdr3_nt: TGTGCCAGCAGCTTAGTGGGACAGTCTTCTCAGCCCCAGCATTTT; cdr3_aa: CASSLVGQSSQPQHF
d_call: NA; clone_size: NA; j_call: TRBJ1-1; v_call: TRBV7-8; cdr3_nt: TGTGCCAGCAGCTTAGGTCGGGAGTTGACTGAAGCTTTCTTT; cdr3_aa: CASSLGRELTEAFF
d_call: TRBD2; clone_size: NA; j_call: TRBJ2-2; v_call: TRBV5-1; cdr3_nt: TGCGCCAGCAGCGCCGGGACTAGCGGGACTGACGGGGAGCTGTTTTTT; cdr3_aa: CASSAGTSGTDGELFF